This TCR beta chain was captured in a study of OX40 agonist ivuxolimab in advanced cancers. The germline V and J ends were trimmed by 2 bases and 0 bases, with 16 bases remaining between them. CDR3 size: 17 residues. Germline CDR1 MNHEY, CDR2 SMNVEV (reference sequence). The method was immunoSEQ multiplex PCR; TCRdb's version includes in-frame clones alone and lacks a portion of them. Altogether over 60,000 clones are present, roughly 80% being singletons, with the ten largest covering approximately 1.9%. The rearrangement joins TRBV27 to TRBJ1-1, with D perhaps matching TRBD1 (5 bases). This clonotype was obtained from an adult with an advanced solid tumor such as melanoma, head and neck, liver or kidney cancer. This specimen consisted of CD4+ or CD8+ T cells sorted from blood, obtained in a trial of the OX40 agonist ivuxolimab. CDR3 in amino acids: CASSLRPGPFMNTEAFF. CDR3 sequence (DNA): TGTGCCAGCAGTTTACGTCCAGGGCCGTTCATGAACACTGAAGCTTTCTTT.